A selection of T cell receptor beta chains follows, all from one sample in a study of blood T cell repertoires in COVID-19. Generated by immunoSEQ multiplex PCR, the TCRdb table keeps only in-frame clones and is missing some. The table lists 250,000 to 350,000 clones, around 87% of them singletons, with approximately 7.8% in the top ten. Sequencing input: peripheral blood. The receptors were sampled from a woman in her forties or fifties who had recovered from COVID-19. The CDR3 runs from the conserved cysteine through the conserved F or W. A D gene is named only where the DNA matches it firmly. Size is omitted from some rows. Given values are once, few, many or a class for expanded clones.

d_call,clone_size,v_call,j_call,cdr3_aa,cdr3_nt
.,.,TRBV27,TRBJ2-5,CASSGQNQETQYF,TGTGCCAGCAGTGGACAGAACCAAGAGACCCAGTACTTC
.,.,TRBV28,TRBJ1-4,CASSSGTTNEKLFF,TGTGCCAGCAGTTCGGGAACAACTAATGAAAAACTGTTTTTT
.,.,TRBV6-2/TRBV6-3,TRBJ2-5,CASSARVWETQYF,TGTGCCAGCAGTGCCAGGGTCTGGGAGACCCAGTACTTC
.,.,TRBV27,TRBJ1-4,CASSLSPYQGRGGEKLFF,TGTGCCAGCAGTTTATCTCCGTACCAGGGCCGGGGAGGTGAAAAACTGTTTTTT
TRBD2,few,TRBV11-2,TRBJ2-1,CASSFISGRGEQFF,TGTGCCAGCAGCTTTATTAGCGGGAGAGGAGAGCAGTTCTTC
.,once,TRBV28,TRBJ1-5,CASSFFQISNQPQHF,TGTGCCAGCAGTTTTTTCCAAATTAGCAATCAGCCCCAGCATTTT
.,.,TRBV2,TRBJ1-4,CASSEQGFNEKLFF,TGTGCCAGCAGTGAACAGGGCTTTAATGAAAAACTGTTTTTT
.,.,TRBV29-1,TRBJ2-5,CSTAGQGALGTQYF,TGCAGCACAGCGGGGCAGGGGGCTCTTGGGACCCAGTACTTC
.,.,TRBV4-1,TRBJ2-7,CASSLDSTYEQYF,TGCGCCAGCAGCCTTGACAGCACCTACGAGCAGTACTTC
.,.,TRBV30,TRBJ2-5,CAWSVSKGLETQYF,TGTGCCTGGAGTGTATCGAAGGGACTCGAGACCCAGTACTTC
TRBD2,.,TRBV28,TRBJ2-1,CASSTGTSGNYNEQFF,TGTGCCAGCAGTACCGGGACTAGCGGGAATTACAATGAGCAGTTCTTC
TRBD1,.,TRBV7-8,TRBJ1-2,CASSPTGGRGYGYTF,TGTGCCAGCAGCCCGACAGGGGGCCGTGGGTATGGCTACACCTTC
TRBD1,once,TRBV27,TRBJ2-7,CASRAGQGPFYEQYF,TGTGCCAGCAGGGCGGGACAGGGTCCTTTCTACGAGCAGTACTTC
TRBD1,.,TRBV6-2/TRBV6-3,TRBJ1-6,CASSYEGAHVDALHF,TGTGCCAGCAGTTACGAGGGGGCCCACGTGGATGCCCTCCACTTT
.,.,TRBV5-1,TRBJ1-4,CASSFSSGVGEKLFF,TGCGCCAGCAGCTTTTCCTCAGGGGTGGGGGAAAAACTGTTTTTT
.,once,TRBV6-1,TRBJ1-4,CASSEWPKEKLFF,TGTGCCAGCAGTGAATGGCCCAAAGAAAAACTGTTTTTT
TRBD1,.,TRBV15,TRBJ1-2,CATSITGGAGAAYGYTF,TGTGCCACCAGCATTACAGGGGGCGCGGGAGCTGCCTATGGCTACACCTTC
TRBD1,.,TRBV5-1,TRBJ1-4,CASSIRQGGSEKLFF,TGCGCCAGCAGCATAAGACAGGGGGGTAGTGAAAAACTGTTTTTT
.,.,TRBV29-1,TRBJ2-5,CSIQETGETQYF,TGCAGCATCCAGGAAACTGGGGAGACCCAGTACTTC
.,.,TRBV14,TRBJ1-2,CASSQDWGRYAGYTF,TGTGCCAGCAGCCAAGATTGGGGCAGGTATGCTGGCTACACCTTC
.,.,TRBV6-5,TRBJ2-7,CASSRDLFNEQYF,TGTGCCAGCAGCCGGGACTTATTCAACGAGCAGTACTTC
.,.,TRBV5-6,TRBJ1-4,CASSLVARGEKLFF,TGTGCCAGCAGCTTGGTGGCTAGGGGGGAAAAACTGTTTTTT
.,.,TRBV11-1,TRBJ2-7,CASSPTRAGEQYF,TGTGCCAGCAGCCCAACCAGGGCTGGGGAGCAGTACTTC
.,.,TRBV14,TRBJ2-5,CASSHSGSGSQETQYF,TGTGCCAGCAGCCACTCGGGGTCAGGTAGCCAAGAGACCCAGTACTTC
.,.,TRBV5-1,TRBJ2-5,CASSLRTGETQYF,TGCGCCAGCAGCCTACGGACGGGGGAGACCCAGTACTTC
.,.,TRBV5-6,TRBJ1-5,CASSITRQYSNQPQHF,TGTGCCAGCAGCATAACCCGACAGTATAGCAATCAGCCCCAGCATTTT
.,.,TRBV5-5,TRBJ2-1,CASILLLTANEQFF,TGTGCCAGCATCCTACTGTTGACTGCGAATGAGCAGTTCTTC
TRBD2,.,TRBV6-1,TRBJ2-4,CASSESPGGVAKNIQYF,TGTGCCAGCAGTGAAAGCCCGGGGGGGGTAGCCAAAAACATTCAGTACTTC
.,.,TRBV5-1,TRBJ2-7,CASSPRVLENEQYF,TGCGCCAGCAGCCCTCGGGTCTTGGAGAACGAGCAGTACTTC
.,.,TRBV7-2,TRBJ1-4,CASSNPTAGQKLFF,TGTGCCAGCAGCAACCCGACAGCGGGGCAAAAACTGTTTTTT
TRBD2,.,TRBV27,TRBJ2-2,CASSRTSGTGELFF,TGTGCCAGCAGCCGGACTAGCGGAACCGGGGAGCTGTTTTTT
.,.,TRBV5-6,TRBJ2-5,CASSLGGEQTQYF,TGTGCCAGCAGCTTGGGCGGCGAGCAGACCCAGTACTTC
TRBD2,.,TRBV6-5,TRBJ2-3,CASSRLAGSTDTQYF,TGTGCCAGCAGTAGACTAGCGGGGTCCACAGATACGCAGTATTTT
.,once,TRBV19,TRBJ1-1,CASSVNLGLLRPNTEAFF,TGTGCCAGTAGTGTAAACCTCGGACTCCTAAGGCCGAACACTGAAGCTTTCTTT
TRBD1,.,TRBV3-1/TRBV3-2,TRBJ1-2,CASSQEGGFYGYTF,TGTGCCAGCAGCCAAGAAGGGGGCTTCTATGGCTACACCTTC
.,.,TRBV6-6,TRBJ2-1,CASSEDSVYNEQFF,TGTGCCAGCAGCGAGGACAGCGTCTACAATGAGCAGTTCTTC
TRBD2,.,TRBV9,TRBJ2-1,CASSVVAGAYNEQFF,TGTGCCAGCAGCGTAGTAGCGGGGGCCTACAATGAGCAGTTCTTC
.,.,TRBV6-5,TRBJ1-2,CASTRPGQNYGYTF,TGTGCCAGCACCCGCCCTGGACAGAACTATGGCTACACCTTC
.,.,TRBV19,TRBJ2-5,CASSSDPGHPWPQYF,TGTGCCAGTAGTTCAGATCCGGGACATCCTTGGCCCCAGTACTTC
.,few,TRBV27,TRBJ2-1,CASSLTDSSYNEQFF,TGTGCCAGCAGTTTGACAGATAGCTCCTACAATGAGCAGTTCTTC
TRBD1,.,TRBV19,TRBJ2-7,CASSTSGGAGYF,TGTGCCAGTAGTACCTCAGGGGGCGCCGGGTACTTC
.,.,TRBV7-8,TRBJ2-3,CASSSSFLGGLTDTQYF,TGTGCCAGCAGCTCCTCTTTCCTGGGGGGGCTCACAGATACGCAGTATTTT
.,.,TRBV6-6,TRBJ1-1,CASRLSLGFVAFF,TGTGCCAGCAGGTTATCTCTAGGTTTCGTAGCTTTCTTT
TRBD2,few,TRBV10-2,TRBJ2-7,CASRREGNEQYF,TGCGCCAGCAGGCGGGAGGGCAACGAGCAGTACTTC
TRBD2,.,TRBV5-1,TRBJ2-1,CASSSEASGSDEQFF,TGCGCCAGCAGCTCAGAGGCTAGCGGGAGTGATGAGCAGTTCTTC
.,.,TRBV7-2,TRBJ1-5,CASSLDWGGNQPQHF,TGTGCCAGCAGCTTAGATTGGGGAGGCAATCAGCCCCAGCATTTT
.,.,TRBV28,TRBJ2-7,CASSPSGGRWDF,TGTGCCAGCAGTCCCTCGGGCGGGCGATGGGACTTC
TRBD1,.,TRBV28,TRBJ1-4,CASSLGGGGEKLFF,TGTGCCAGCAGTTTAGGAGGGGGCGGTGAAAAACTGTTTTTT
.,.,TRBV5-1,TRBJ1-1,CASSLGYGAFF,TGCGCCAGCAGCCTGGGATACGGAGCTTTCTTT
.,.,TRBV5-4,TRBJ2-4,CASSLGGQTIAKNIQYF,TGTGCCAGCAGCTTGGGAGGACAGACAATAGCCAAAAACATTCAGTACTTC
.,.,TRBV30,TRBJ1-5,CAWSDSYNQPQHF,TGTGCCTGGAGTGACAGCTACAATCAGCCCCAGCATTTT
.,.,TRBV15,TRBJ2-5,CATSRDLAEETQYF,TGTGCCACCAGCAGAGATCTAGCTGAGGAGACCCAGTACTTC
.,.,TRBV18,TRBJ2-2,CASSPEGVGTGELFF,TGTGCCAGCTCCCCTGAGGGTGTGGGGACCGGGGAGCTGTTTTTT
TRBD2,once,TRBV5-6,TRBJ2-7,CASSLIWGLTDSYEQYF,TGTGCCAGCAGCTTGATTTGGGGACTAACCGACTCCTACGAGCAGTACTTC
.,.,TRBV3-1/TRBV3-2,TRBJ1-1,CASSQTQGHTEAFF,TGTGCCAGCAGCCAGACCCAGGGGCACACTGAAGCTTTCTTT